This T cell receptor (beta chain) appears in the sequencing data of a study of T cell changes during pregnancy in multiple sclerosis. The protocol was immunoSEQ multiplex PCR, while the TCRdb copy is restricted to in-frame clones and leaves out a portion. The repertoire holds around 47,000 clones, with approximately 96% as singletons. This CDR3 is 14 amino acids long. The germline V and J ends were trimmed by 2 bases and 1 base, with 8 bases remaining between them. In germline, CDR1 is SGHVS, CDR2 FQNEAQ. This specimen consisted of peripheral blood, obtained in the second trimester of pregnancy. The V gene is TRBV7-8, the J gene TRBJ1-1, with D possibly TRBD1 on 6 matching bases. The clonotype originates from a female donor with multiple sclerosis, enrolled in a pregnancy study. The CDR3 protein is CASSLSGANTEAFF. As DNA, the CDR3 is TGTGCCAGCAGCTTATCAGGGGCGAACACTGAAGCTTTCTTT.